What follows are 20 T cell receptor beta chains derived from one specimen sequenced in a study of cytomegalovirus exposure and HLA in healthy donors. Amplification used 60 Vbeta primers and 13 Jbeta primers. The data were produced by immunoSEQ multiplex PCR, yet TCRdb's version contains in-frame clones alone and is incomplete. This table holds about 130,000 clones, approximately 80% found once. Sequencing input: PBMCs. These TCRs come from a woman aged 18 to 35 in good health and CMV-seropositive.

V and J are TRBV6-6 and TRBJ1-4; D gene ambiguous. V was shortened by 6 bases and J by 8 bases, with 16 bases between the two germline ends. The CDR3 consists of 14 residues. Germline V gene sequence: CDR1 MNHNY, CDR2 SVGAGI (reference sequence). The CDR3 nucleotides are TGTGCCAGCAGCCTCACAGCGGCGACCGAAAAACTGTTTTTT. Translated, it gives CASSLTAATEKLFF.

The chain couples TRBV7-3 to TRBJ2-3; D is undetermined. The CDR3 loop spans 13 amino acids. The V end lost 4 bases, the J end lost 3 bases, and 8 bases lay between the germline ends. Per the germline V gene, CDR1 is SGHTA and CDR2 is FQGTGA. The CDR3 DNA reads TGTGCCAGCAGCTGGGCCCAGACAGATACGCAGTATTTT. This translates into CASSWAQTDTQYF.

The V and J genes are TRBV29-1 and TRBJ2-1; 9 nucleotides line up with TRBD1. V was pared by 5 bases and J by 6 bases, with 8 bases of the junction left unmatched. The germline gives CDR1 SQVTM, CDR2 ANQGSEA. The CDR3 consists of 14 residues. The CDR3 region has the DNA TGCAGCGTTACACCGGGACAGGGATTCAATGAGCAGTTCTTC. Amino acid sequence: CSVTPGQGFNEQFF.

This sequence joins TRBV28 and TRBJ2-5; 10 bases agree with TRBD1. CDR3 length: 13 amino acids. Germline V gives CDR1 MDHEN, CDR2 SYDVKM. V gave up 8 bases and J gave up 3 bases; unmatched junction bases: 3. CDR3 loop: CASRDRGKETQYF. CDR3 nucleotide sequence: TGTGCCAGCCGGGACAGGGGAAAAGAGACCCAGTACTTC.

The chain combines TRBV2 with TRBJ2-5, with 11 bases fitting TRBD1. V lost 4 bases and J lost 3; bases outside the gene matches: 4. Looked up from germline, CDR1 is SNHLY and CDR2 is FYNNEI. The CDR3 is 15 amino acids. CDR3: CASSGPGQGEETQYF. For the CDR3, the DNA is TGTGCCAGCAGTGGACCGGGACAGGGGGAAGAGACCCAGTACTTC. Full variable domain (outside the CDR3, taken from reference TRBV2 and TRBJ2-5): EPEVTQTPSHQVTQMGQEVILRCVPISNHLYFYWYRQILGQKVEFLVSFYNNEISEKSEIFDDQFSVERPDGSNFTLKIRSTKLEDSAMYFCASSGPGQGEETQYFGPGTRLLVL.

This chain uses TRBV5-5 with TRBJ2-5; tentative D call: TRBD1 (5 bases). Per germline, CDR1 SGHKS and CDR2 YYEKEE (reference sequence). V shed 6 bases and J shed 3 bases, with 15 bases lying between them. There are 14 residues in the CDR3. The chain's CDR3 is CASTSVGREETQYF. The CDR3 DNA sequence: TGTGCCAGCACCTCGGTCGGCAGGGAAGAGACCCAGTACTTC.

DNA for the CDR3: TGCGCCAGCAGCCACCCGGGGGGGCGGAACACTGAAGCTTTCTTT. Residues: CASSHPGGRNTEAFF. This rearrangement joins TRBV4-1 to TRBJ1-1, with D possibly TRBD1 on 6 matching bases. CDR1 and CDR2 from the germline V gene are MGHRA and YSYEKL. The V end was cut by 3 bases, the J end by 1 base, with 12 bases between. The CDR3 consists of 15 residues.

The CDR3: CASSASRGGLGLQYF. The CDR3 nucleotides read TGTGCCAGCAGCGCCTCCCGGGGAGGGTTGGGGCTGCAGTACTTC. This chain uses TRBV9 with TRBJ2-7, with 7 bases that match TRBD2. Germline V CDR1 and CDR2: SGDLS, YYNGEE. The length of the CDR3 is 15 residues. Germline trimming cut 3 bases from V and 9 bases from J; bases unmatched to any gene: 15.

The chain carries TRBV6-6 and TRBJ2-5, with D perhaps matching TRBD1 (5 bases). The V end was cut by 2 bases, the J end by 2 bases, with 9 bases between. Germline V gene sequence: CDR1 MNHNY, CDR2 SVGAGI (reference sequence). This CDR3 comprises 14 residues. Written as DNA, the CDR3 is TGTGCCAGCAGTTACGGGCAGGGACAAGAGACCCAGTACTTC. As protein: CASSYGQGQETQYF.

The chain is built from TRBV7-3 and TRBJ1-1, with D maybe TRBD1 (6 bases). In germline, CDR1 is SGHTA, CDR2 FQGTGA. The CDR3 sequence is 13 residues long. The V gene lost 5 bases and the J gene lost 5 bases, with 12 bases spanning the gap. The CDR3 spells CASSRQVRTEAFF. The CDR3 region has the DNA TGTGCCAGCAGCCGACAGGTCCGAACTGAAGCTTTCTTT.

The chain recombines TRBV7-9 with TRBJ2-7, with TRBD1 matching over 9 bases. V lost 8 bases, J lost 7 bases, and 9 bases stayed unmatched. The germline V gene encodes CDR1 SEHNR and CDR2 FQNEAQ (reference sequence). This CDR3 region has 13 residues. The CDR3 DNA reads TGTGCCAGCGGGTGGACAGGGGAAGGGGAGCAGTACTTC. Amino acids: CASGWTGEGEQYF.

V and J are TRBV19 and TRBJ2-3; 10 bases are shared with TRBD1. Germline CDR1 and CDR2: LNHDA and SQIVND (reference sequence). The CDR3 is 15 amino acids. V lost 5 bases and J lost 4; bases outside the gene matches: 6. The CDR3 spells CASSPRTGGADTQYF. DNA for the CDR3: TGTGCCAGTAGTCCGCGGACAGGGGGAGCAGATACGCAGTATTTT.

V usage is TRBV7-3 and J usage is TRBJ1-1; the D is unclear. The CDR3 length is 13 residues. V lost 3 bases, J lost 3 bases, and 8 bases lay in between. Germline values: CDR1 SGHTA, CDR2 FQGTGA. As DNA, the CDR3 is TGTGCCAGCAGCTTGGGTAGCGACACTGAAGCTTTCTTT. It codes for CASSLGSDTEAFF.

This chain uses TRBV7-9 with TRBJ1-2; D remains unclear. CDR1 and CDR2 from the germline V gene are SEHNR and FQNEAQ (reference sequence). Trimming took off 4 bases at V and 10 bases at J, with 13 bases between the two ends. The CDR3 contains 12 residues. CDR3 loop: CASSSLGEDYTF. The CDR3, as DNA: TGTGCCAGCAGCTCCCTCGGGGAGGACTACACCTTC.

The chain uses TRBV11-2 and TRBJ2-2, with D uncertain. V was clipped by 3 bases and J by 7 bases, with 9 bases between them. The germline V gene has CDR1 SGHAT and CDR2 FQNNGV. CDR3 length equals 13 residues. The CDR3: CASSFLTGGELFF. CDR3 coding DNA: TGTGCCAGCAGCTTTTTGACTGGCGGGGAGCTGTTTTTT.

The chain is built from TRBV10-3 and TRBJ1-2, with D perhaps TRBD1 (5 bases). Looked up from germline, CDR1 is ENHRY and CDR2 is SYGVKD. Trimming cost V 6 bases and J 8 bases, with 16 bases left between them. The CDR3 has 13 residues. The CDR3 nucleotides are TGTGCCATCAGAGGGGTAGGGATGGAGGGCTACACCTTC. It is translated as CAIRGVGMEGYTF.

V and J are TRBV5-1 and TRBJ1-3; possibly TRBD1 for D (5 bases). This CDR3 contains 15 residues. Between the trimmed V and J ends, which lost 5 bases and 0 bases, there was a span of 12 bases. The germline CDR1 and CDR2 sequences are SGHRS and YFSETQ. The CDR3 here is CASSRDSYSGNTIYF. The CDR3 DNA reads as TGCGCCAGCAGTCGGGACTCCTACTCTGGAAACACCATATATTTT.

The rearrangement uses TRBV7-9 and TRBJ2-1; 9 positions agree with TRBD2. The germline V gene has CDR1 SEHNR and CDR2 FQNEAQ (reference sequence). The CDR3 spans 15 residues. Losses at the gene ends were 3 bases for V and 9 bases for J; bases not matched to a gene: 9. The CDR3 reads CASSLASGVSAEQFF. In DNA form, the CDR3 reads TGTGCCAGCAGCTTGGCTAGCGGGGTATCCGCTGAGCAGTTCTTC.

This chain connects TRBV28 to TRBJ2-2, with 9 bases that match TRBD2. The CDR3 contains 14 residues. V was clipped by 7 bases and J by 7 bases; unmatched bases: 7. Germline CDR1 is MDHEN and CDR2 is SYDVKM. CDR3 amino acids: CASTGLAGFGELFF. The DNA for the CDR3 is TGTGCCAGCACGGGGCTAGCGGGGTTCGGGGAGCTGTTTTTT.

This chain links TRBV5-1 with TRBJ2-2; 7 bases align to TRBD2. In germline, CDR1 is SGHRS, CDR2 YFSETQ. This CDR3 comprises 14 residues. The V segment lost 6 bases and the J segment 0 bases; nucleotides outside the gene matches: 2. CDR3: CASMGGSNTGELFF. CDR3 coding DNA: TGCGCCAGCATGGGGGGGTCGAACACCGGGGAGCTGTTTTTT. Using reference TRBV5-1 and TRBJ2-2 for the parts outside the CDR3, the full variable domain is KAGVTQTPRYLIKTRGQQVTLSCSPISGHRSVSWYQQTPGQGLQFLFEYFSETQRNKGNFPGRFSGRQFSNSRSEMNVSTLELGDSALYLCASMGGSNTGELFFGEGSRLTVL.